This TCR beta chain was observed in a study of control samples from healthy donors and cancer patients (dated by TCRdb to about 2020). Cut back by 2 bases and 4 bases, the V and J ends lie 6 bases apart. The CDR3 holds 12 amino acids from the cysteine to the phenylalanine. CDR3 DNA only is kept here, 36 bases in frame from base 1. Looking up the germline V gene yields CDR1 SGHRS and CDR2 YFSETQ. Comments on this clone: There is no known antigen for this receptor. There are no base qualities to consult, and no much larger clone falls within one base.

Library prep was done by the immunoSEQ multiplex PCR assay. The source is immuneACCESS, and TCRdb retained only in-frame sequences with V and J called. Part of the clones is not carried over; for the studies checked, unresolved V genes explain less than half of this, and the remainder is unexplained. This sample gives more than 140,000 clones in total; approximately 94% of them show up just once. The ten largest clones capture approximately 14% of the sample. Sequencing was done on a sample of blood. The TCR was taken from a man aged 35 to 55 in good health. The chain employs TRBV5-1 and TRBJ2-5; no D gene call is confident. At the DNA level, the sequence is TGCGCCAGCAGCTTAGGGCCAGAGACCCAGTACTTC. It translates to CASSLGPETQYF.